This is a list of T cell receptor beta chains from one sample in a study of memory CD4+ T cells and cytomegalovirus serostatus. Using immunoSEQ multiplex PCR, the repertoire was profiled, and TCRdb retains in-frame clones only, with some absent. The sample has about 80,000 clones; less than 90% are singletons. Sequenced material: memory CD4+ T cells from blood. The source of these receptors is an adult in good health and CMV-seronegative. The CDR3 runs from the conserved cysteine through the conserved F or W. The order of the fields is J gene, clone size, V gene, D gene, CDR3 DNA, CDR3 protein. A D gene is named only where the DNA matches it firmly. Size is omitted from some rows. Given values are once, few, many or a class for expanded clones.

>TRBJ2-7|-|TRBV30|-
TGTGCCTGGAGTGTGGAAAAGGGCATAGGGACCTACGGGGAGCAGTACTTC
CAWSVEKGIGTYGEQYF
>TRBJ2-7|-|TRBV10-2|TRBD2
TGCGCCAGCAGTGACTTTCTAGCGGGGGGTTCCTACGAGCAGTACTTC
CASSDFLAGGSYEQYF
>TRBJ1-1|-|TRBV11-2|-
TGTGCCAGCAGCTTATTATCGGGGGCGAACACTGAAGCTTTCTTT
CASSLLSGANTEAFF
>TRBJ1-6|-|TRBV19|TRBD1
TGTGCCAGTAGTATCACCGGACAGGGGAATTCACCCCTCCACTTT
CASSITGQGNSPLHF
>TRBJ2-1|few|TRBV6-5|TRBD2
TGTGCCAGCAGTGTTTACGGGGGGGCCTACCCGTTCTTC
CASSVYGGAYPFF
>TRBJ2-7|-|TRBV30|-
TGTGCCTGGAGTCGGCAGACAGGAGAGCAGTACTTC
CAWSRQTGEQYF
>TRBJ2-2|-|TRBV29-1|-
TGCAGCGCACTCCGGACCGGGGAGCTGTTTTTT
CSALRTGELFF
>TRBJ2-5|-|TRBV9|TRBD2
TGTGCCAGCAGCAAGTGGGGGGGCCAAGAGACCCAGTACTTC
CASSKWGGQETQYF
>TRBJ2-6|-|TRBV5-6|-
TGTGCCAGCAGCATGGGACAAACCTCTGGGGCCAACGTCCTGACTTTC
CASSMGQTSGANVLTF
>TRBJ2-3|-|TRBV4-2|-
TGTGCCAGCAGCAGAGGACTTAGCACAGATACGCAGTATTTT
CASSRGLSTDTQYF
>TRBJ2-7|-|TRBV30|-
TGTGCCTGGAGCCCTATACGGGGTAGCGAGCAGTACTTC
CAWSPIRGSEQYF
>TRBJ1-5|-|TRBV19|-
TGTGCCAGTGGGTTCACCCCAGGCAATCAGCCCCAGCATTTT
CASGFTPGNQPQHF
>TRBJ1-5|-|TRBV7-2|-
TGTGCCAGCACCCAATCCGTGGGGACGGGCCAGCCCCAGCATTTT
CASTQSVGTGQPQHF
>TRBJ1-3|-|TRBV25-1|-
TGTGCCAGCAGCTCTACAGGGAGGGGAAACACCATATATTTT
CASSSTGRGNTIYF
>TRBJ1-5|-|TRBV7-2|-
TGTGCCAGCAGCCAGGGTGGCCAGCCCCAGCATTTT
CASSQGGQPQHF
>TRBJ2-1|-|TRBV14|TRBD2
TGTGCCAGCAGCCACGGGACTAGCGGGGGGGTTGAGCAGTTCTTC
CASSHGTSGGVEQFF